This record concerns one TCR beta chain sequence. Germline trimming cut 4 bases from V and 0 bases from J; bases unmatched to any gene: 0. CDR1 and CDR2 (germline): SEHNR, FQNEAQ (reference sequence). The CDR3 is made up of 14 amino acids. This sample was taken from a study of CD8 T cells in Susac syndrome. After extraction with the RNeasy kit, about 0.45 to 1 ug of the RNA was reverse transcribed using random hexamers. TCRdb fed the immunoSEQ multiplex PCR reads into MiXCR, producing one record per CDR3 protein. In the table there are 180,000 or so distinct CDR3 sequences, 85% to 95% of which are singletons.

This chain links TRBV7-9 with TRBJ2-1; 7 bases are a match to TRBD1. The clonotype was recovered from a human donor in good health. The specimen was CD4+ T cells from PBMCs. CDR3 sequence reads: CASSWDSSYNEQFF. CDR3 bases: TGTGCCAGCAGCTGGGACAGCTCCTACAATGAGCAGTTCTTC.